A selection of T cell receptor beta chains follows, all from one sample in a study of regulatory T cells in long-lasting Graves disease. TCRdb reprocessed the multiplex PCR reads via MiXCR and lists one record per CDR3 protein. The sample records hundreds of thousands of distinct CDR3 sequences, roughly 15% being singletons. These sequences were also reported in another study, on T cells in Graves' hyperthyroidism and ophthalmopathy.

Sequencing was performed on peripheral blood mononuclear cells (PBMCs), taken at new diagnosis, from a patient treated with antithyroid drugs. The receptors stem from a woman aged 30 to 39 with Graves disease. Each CDR3 is given with its conserved first and last residue. D genes are given only for firm matches. Clone size, where shown, is once, few, many, or a class for clones that have expanded.

V gene	D gene	clone size	J gene	CDR3 protein	CDR3 DNA
TRBV20-1	TRBD2	few	TRBJ2-7	CSAIGTRGVVVHEQYF	TGCAGTGCTATCGGGACTAGAGGAGTGGTTGTTCACGAGCAGTACTTC
TRBV30	TRBD1	many	TRBJ2-1	CAWSGLQGRAYNEQFF	TGTGCCTGGAGTGGCCTACAGGGGCGCGCTTACAATGAGCAGTTCTTC
TRBV28	.	.	TRBJ1-2	CESRTVGGYTF	TGTGAGTCAAGGACAGTCGGAGGCTACACCTTC
TRBV28	TRBD2	many	TRBJ2-2	CASSTSGSWTGELFF	TGTGCCAGCAGCACTAGCGGGAGCTGGACCGGGGAGCTGTTTTTT
TRBV9	.	few	TRBJ2-2	CACRQDLNTGELFF	TGTGCCTGCCGACAGGACCTGAACACCGGGGAGCTGTTTTTT
TRBV12-3/TRBV12-4	.	many	TRBJ2-1	CASSNNEQFF	TGTGCCAGCAGTAACAATGAGCAGTTCTTC
TRBV19	TRBD2	few	TRBJ2-1	CASSTPSGQGTSGTYNEQFF	TGTGCCAGTAGTACACCCTCGGGACAGGGGACTAGCGGGACCTACAATGAGCAGTTCTTC
TRBV19	TRBD1	.	TRBJ2-1	CASTPTLGTVNNEQFF	TGTGCCAGTACCCCGACTTTAGGGACAGTTAACAATGAGCAGTTCTTC
TRBV2	.	many	TRBJ1-4	CASSDTVFNEKLFF	TGTGCCAGCAGCGATACAGTATTTAATGAAAAACTGTTTTTT
TRBV9	.	few	TRBJ2-7	CASSVGPVLSGEQYF	TGTGCCAGCAGCGTAGGTCCAGTCTTAAGCGGCGAGCAGTACTTC
TRBV18	.	.	TRBJ1-6	CASSPRNNRSYNSPLHF	TGTGCCAGCTCACCCCGGAATAACCGCTCCTATAATTCACCCCTCCACTTT
TRBV12-3/TRBV12-4	.	many	TRBJ2-2	CASRRPGGGNTGELFF	TGTGCCAGCAGACGCCCAGGAGGGGGGAACACCGGGGAGCTGTTTTTT
TRBV5-1	.	.	TRBJ2-2	CASSPTDSIGELFF	TGCGCCAGCAGCCCGACGGACAGCATAGGGGAGCTGTTTTTT
TRBV6-5	.	many	TRBJ1-4	CASSLGGYEKLFF	TGTGCCAGCAGTTTAGGAGGGTACGAAAAACTGTTTTTT
TRBV7-8	.	many	TRBJ2-7	CASSLAGSKYEQYF	TGTGCCAGCAGCTTAGCGGGTAGCAAGTACGAGCAGTACTTC
TRBV6-1	.	.	TRBJ2-7	CASSDWGEQYF	TGTGCCAGCAGTGATTGGGGCGAGCAGTACTTC
TRBV6-1	.	few	TRBJ2-5	CASSRPPRPGRGQETQYF	TGTGCCAGCAGCCGGCCCCCCCGACCGGGCAGGGGCCAAGAGACCCAGTACTTC
TRBV18	.	few	TRBJ2-3	CASSHNQGEADTQYF	TGTGCCAGCTCACATAACCAGGGTGAGGCAGATACGCAGTATTTT
TRBV20-1	.	.	TRBJ1-6	CSARGQAGGFSPLHF	TGCAGTGCTAGAGGACAGGCCGGAGGGTTTTCACCCCTCCACTTT
TRBV12-3/TRBV12-4	.	few	TRBJ2-2	CASSPGRFTGELFF	TGTGCCAGCAGCCCCGGGAGATTCACCGGGGAGCTGTTTTTT
TRBV6-5	.	few	TRBJ2-5	CASRSPGRGGTQYF	TGTGCCAGCAGATCCCCGGGACGTGGTGGGACCCAGTACTTC
TRBV6-1	.	few	TRBJ2-1	CASRWEDGGYYNEQFF	TGTGCCAGCAGATGGGAAGATGGCGGGTACTACAATGAGCAGTTCTTC
TRBV20-1	.	many	TRBJ2-2	CSARVPRGELFF	TGCAGTGCTAGAGTCCCGCGCGGGGAGCTGTTTTTT
TRBV30	.	.	TRBJ2-7	CAWGGLGNEQYF	TGTGCCTGGGGGGGGCTAGGGAACGAGCAGTACTTC
TRBV6-1	.	many	TRBJ2-3	CASSDPAGPSTDTQYF	TGTGCCAGCAGTGACCCGGCAGGGCCGAGCACAGATACGCAGTATTTT
TRBV28	.	many	TRBJ1-1	CASSLTGSVNTEAFF	TGTGCCAGCAGTTTAACAGGGTCGGTAAACACTGAAGCTTTCTTT
TRBV24-1	TRBD2	many	TRBJ2-5	CATSDLRSSGFQETQYF	TGTGCCACCAGTGATTTGCGATCTAGCGGGTTTCAAGAGACCCAGTACTTC
TRBV11-2	.	many	TRBJ1-1	CASSLEVGGLGTEAFF	TGTGCCAGCAGCTTAGAAGTTGGGGGCTTAGGAACTGAAGCTTTCTTT
TRBV27	.	many	TRBJ2-3	CASRLTGPPDTQYF	TGTGCCAGCAGATTAACGGGGCCTCCAGATACGCAGTATTTT
TRBV9	.	few	TRBJ2-3	CASSERLSRTDTQYF	TGTGCCAGCAGCGAACGACTGTCTCGAACGGATACGCAGTATTTT
TRBV11-2	.	many	TRBJ2-7	CASSPQRDSAYEQYF	TGTGCCAGCAGCCCACAAAGGGACTCCGCCTACGAGCAGTACTTC
TRBV4-2	.	.	TRBJ1-6	CASSLERAYNSPLHF	TGTGCCAGCAGCCTGGAAAGGGCATATAATTCACCCCTCCACTTT
TRBV7-3	.	many	TRBJ2-1	CASSPAVGTHYNEQFF	TGTGCCAGCAGCCCGGCTGTGGGGACACATTACAATGAGCAGTTCTTC
TRBV11-2	TRBD1	many	TRBJ1-4	CASSSTGGFNEKLFF	TGTGCCAGCAGCAGCACAGGGGGCTTCAATGAAAAACTGTTTTTT
TRBV10-3	.	few	TRBJ1-1	CAISESGQGSEAFF	TGTGCCATCAGTGAGTCTGGCCAGGGCTCTGAAGCTTTCTTT
TRBV27	.	few	TRBJ2-2	CASSHQGVAGELFF	TGTGCCAGCAGTCACCAGGGTGTCGCCGGGGAGCTGTTTTTT
TRBV20-1	.	many	TRBJ2-3	CSASAHTDTQYF	TGCAGTGCAAGTGCCCACACAGATACGCAGTATTTT
TRBV12-3/TRBV12-4	.	.	TRBJ2-7	CASSPWTVLSYEQYF	TGTGCCAGCAGCCCCTGGACAGTACTCTCCTACGAGCAGTACTTC
TRBV30	.	few	TRBJ1-1	CAWRPGREYSTEAFF	TGTGCCTGGAGGCCCGGCAGGGAGTATAGCACTGAAGCTTTCTTT
TRBV5-1	TRBD2	few	TRBJ2-1	CASSGGRKSYNEQFF	TGCGCCAGCAGCGGCGGGAGAAAGTCCTACAATGAGCAGTTCTTC
TRBV24-1	.	many	TRBJ2-1	CATSDLTSRSSYNEQFF	TGTGCCACCAGTGATTTAACTAGCCGGAGCTCCTACAATGAGCAGTTCTTC
TRBV12-3/TRBV12-4	TRBD1	many	TRBJ1-2	CASSRTGGYTF	TGTGCCAGCAGTAGGACAGGCGGCTACACCTTC
TRBV5-4	TRBD1	.	TRBJ2-7	CASSSPGTESSYEQYF	TGTGCCAGCAGCTCCCCCGGGACAGAGAGCTCCTACGAGCAGTACTTC
TRBV19	.	few	TRBJ2-3	CASEVEATQYF	TGTGCCAGTGAGGTTGAGGCCACGCAGTATTTT
TRBV20-1	.	.	TRBJ2-7	CSARSPGLEQYF	TGCAGTGCTAGATCTCCCGGGCTCGAGCAGTACTTC
TRBV10-3	.	many	TRBJ1-6	CAISRTSLGESPLHF	TGTGCCATCAGTCGGACATCTTTGGGAGAATCACCCCTCCACTTT